Following are 9 T cell receptor beta chains from one sample sequenced in a study of neurological immune-mediated disorders (dated by TCRdb to between 2018 and 2020). Library preparation used 5' RACE. Reads for this sample came from an Illumina HiSeq 2500. TCRdb cleaned the public reads at Q25 with fastp, built clones with MiXCR and kept in-frame beta chains. Entries are consolidated by CDR3 protein sequence, retaining the most common genes and DNA. A total of roughly 52,000 distinct CDR3 sequences appear in this sample, about 4% of them only once. The ten biggest clones cover around 2% of the sample. The sequenced sample was CD4+ T cells from blood. These receptors were taken from a middle-aged woman with multiple sclerosis.

At least ten counts were recorded for this clonotype. The chain carries TRBV5-1 and TRBJ2-5; a weak D match, TRBD1 (6 bases). Germline V CDR1 and CDR2: SGHRS, YFSETQ. V dropped 3 bases and J dropped 2 bases, with 14 bases sitting between them. The CDR3 spans 15 residues. CDR3 protein: CASSSGQMRQETQYF. CDR3 in DNA: TGCGCCAGCAGCTCCGGACAGATGAGGCAAGAGACCCAGTACTTC.

This clonotype was counted ten times or more. The J gene is TRBJ1-2, the V gene TRBV7-9; the match to TRBD1 covers 7 bases. The CDR3 contains 15 residues. Trimming removed 5 bases from V and 4 bases from J; junction bases left unmatched: 10. Germline V gene data show CDR1 as SEHNR and CDR2 as FQNEAQ (reference sequence). The CDR3 here is CASSRPDRALYGYTF. The CDR3, as DNA: TGTGCCAGCAGCAGACCAGACAGGGCCCTCTATGGCTACACCTTC. The full variable domain, rest sourced from reference TRBV7-9 and TRBJ1-2, is DTGVSQNPRHKITKRGQNVTFRCDPISEHNRLYWYRQTLGQGPEFLTYFQNEAQLEKSRLLSDRFSAERPKGSFSTLEIQRTEQGDSAMYLCASSRPDRALYGYTFGSGTRLTVV.

This clonotype was detected ten times or more. The chain is built from TRBV5-6 and TRBJ1-1; 8 bases align to TRBD1. Germline V gene data show CDR1 as SGHDT and CDR2 as YYEEEE. Unmatched junction bases numbered 8, after V lost 5 bases and J lost 5 bases. CDR3 size: 14 residues. The CDR3 spells CASRDRQGLTEAFF. In DNA form, the CDR3 reads TGTGCCAGCAGGGATAGACAGGGGTTGACTGAAGCTTTCTTT.

Only a few counts were recorded for this clonotype. V and J are TRBV18 and TRBJ2-1; TRBD2 is a possible D gene (5 bases). CDR1 is KGHSH, CDR2 LQKENI, per germline. The germline V and J ends were trimmed by 3 bases and 7 bases, with 10 bases remaining between them. CDR3 length equals 13 residues. CDR3 nucleotide sequence: TGTGCCAGCTCACCTGGGCGGGCGAATGAGCAGTTCTTC. Its translation is CASSPGRANEQFF.

At least ten counts were recorded for this clonotype. The V and J genes are TRBV5-1 and TRBJ2-7; maybe TRBD1 (6 bases). With 1 base removed from V and 3 bases from J, the gap between germline ends came to 8 bases. The CDR3 consists of 13 residues. CDR1 SGHRS and CDR2 YFSETQ come from the germline V gene. CDR3 coding DNA: TGCGCCAGCAGCTTGCAACAGGGCTACGAGCAGTACTTC. Protein sequence: CASSLQQGYEQYF.

This clonotype showed up many times. This chain connects TRBV20-1 to TRBJ2-7; D remains ambiguous. CDR3 length: 11 amino acids. The germline gives CDR1 DFQATT, CDR2 SNEGSKA (reference sequence). V shed 3 bases and J shed 4 bases, with 7 bases lying between them. The chain's CDR3 is CSASGRYEQYF. The CDR3 DNA reads TGCAGTGCTAGTGGCAGGTACGAGCAGTACTTC.

This clonotype was seen repeatedly, ten times or more. This chain links TRBV10-3 with TRBJ2-7; 9 bases are shared with TRBD1. This CDR3 has 13 residues. J gave up 4 bases and V 4 bases, and 2 bases lay outside the gene matches. Germline CDR1 and CDR2: ENHRY and SYGVKD. CDR3 region: CAISGGTGYEQYF. The CDR3 region has the DNA TGTGCCATCAGTGGAGGGACAGGGTACGAGCAGTACTTC.

This clonotype was detected many times. The CDR3 is CASSQGSGPGANVLTF. CDR3 DNA: TGCGCCAGCAGCCAAGGTTCGGGCCCTGGGGCCAACGTCCTGACTTTC. This chain joins TRBV4-1 and TRBJ2-6; D is unclear. The length of the CDR3 is 16 residues. Germline lookup yields CDR1 MGHRA and CDR2 YSYEKL. Trimming left V 1 base short and J 2 bases short, with 9 bases between.

Note on this clonotype: This may be a read error, as it is one base from a much larger clone. The gene calls are TRBV5-1 and TRBJ2-1, with unresolved D. There are 14 residues in the CDR3. Per germline, CDR1 SGHRS and CDR2 YFSETQ. The CDR3 region is CAISFGISNNEQFF. The CDR3 region has the DNA TGCGCCATCAGCTTCGGTATATCCAACAATGAGCAGTTCTTC.